The rows below give T cell receptor beta chains drawn from one sample of a study of tumor and adjacent non-tumor tissue in lung cancer. TCRdb processed the multiplex PCR reads anew with MiXCR; each CDR3 protein has one entry. The table shows 200,000 or so distinct CDR3 sequences, with about 76% occurring only once. The sequenced sample was lung tumor tissue. The receptors here all came from a man aged 55 to 70 with non-small cell lung cancer. Each CDR3 is given with its conserved first and last residue. The D gene is left open where the match is weak. For some rows the clone size is stated as once, few or many, or as a class when expanded; others skip it.

V gene: TRBV30; D gene: TRBD2; clone size: .; J gene: TRBJ2-3; CDR3 DNA: TGTGCCTGGAGTACGGGACTAGCGGGAGGGACAGATACGCGGTATTTT; CDR3 protein: CAWSTGLAGGTDTRYF
V gene: TRBV20-1; D gene: .; clone size: .; J gene: TRBJ1-2; CDR3 DNA: TGCAGTGCTAGAGAGGGTATAGCTGCCGGCTACACCTTC; CDR3 protein: CSAREGIAAGYTF
V gene: TRBV10-1; D gene: TRBD1; clone size: .; J gene: TRBJ2-7; CDR3 DNA: TGCGCCAGCGGGGGACAGAGGGTATACGAGCAGTACTTC; CDR3 protein: CASGGQRVYEQYF
V gene: TRBV20-1; D gene: .; clone size: few; J gene: TRBJ2-7; CDR3 DNA: TGCAGTGCTAGAAGGACGGACAGCTCCTACGAGCAGTACTTC; CDR3 protein: CSARRTDSSYEQYF
V gene: TRBV11-2; D gene: .; clone size: .; J gene: TRBJ2-3; CDR3 DNA: TGTGCCAGCAGCTTAATATCAGGGGTAGCTACACATACGCAGTATTTT; CDR3 protein: CASSLISGVATHTQYF
V gene: TRBV28; D gene: .; clone size: few; J gene: TRBJ1-2; CDR3 DNA: TGTGCCAGCAGTTTCGGCGGGACACCGCGGGGCTACACCTTC; CDR3 protein: CASSFGGTPRGYTF
V gene: TRBV6-1; D gene: .; clone size: many; J gene: TRBJ2-5; CDR3 DNA: TGTGCCAGCAGCATCAACTCCGCGGAAGAGACCCAGTACTTC; CDR3 protein: CASSINSAEETQYF
V gene: TRBV7-2; D gene: .; clone size: .; J gene: TRBJ2-2; CDR3 DNA: TGTGCTAGCCGGAGGGGCGAGGGGACCGGGGAGCTGTTTTTT; CDR3 protein: CASRRGEGTGELFF
V gene: TRBV11-2; D gene: .; clone size: many; J gene: TRBJ2-6; CDR3 DNA: TGTGCCAGCAAAACTATCTCTGGGGCCAACGTCCTGACTTTC; CDR3 protein: CASKTISGANVLTF
V gene: TRBV12-3/TRBV12-4; D gene: .; clone size: .; J gene: TRBJ1-2; CDR3 DNA: TGTGCCAGCAGTGGGGATGTCTCGAACTATGGCTACACCTTC; CDR3 protein: CASSGDVSNYGYTF
V gene: TRBV20-1; D gene: .; clone size: many; J gene: TRBJ2-7; CDR3 DNA: TGCAGTGCTAGAGTAGCGGAGAAACTCTACGAGCAGTACTTC; CDR3 protein: CSARVAEKLYEQYF
V gene: TRBV6-1; D gene: .; clone size: few; J gene: TRBJ2-2; CDR3 DNA: TGTGCCAGCAAGTGGGGCAGCTCGAACACCGGGGAGCTGTTTTTT; CDR3 protein: CASKWGSSNTGELFF
V gene: TRBV5-1; D gene: TRBD1; clone size: .; J gene: TRBJ1-6; CDR3 DNA: TGCGCCAGCAGCTTGCTGGGACAGGGGGTTTCACCCCTCCACTTT; CDR3 protein: CASSLLGQGVSPLHF
V gene: TRBV20-1; D gene: TRBD1; clone size: .; J gene: TRBJ1-5; CDR3 DNA: TGCAGTGCCATAGCGTGGGGACAGGGTAAACAGTCCCAGCATTTT; CDR3 protein: CSAIAWGQGKQSQHF
V gene: TRBV11-2; D gene: .; clone size: medium-sized; J gene: TRBJ2-7; CDR3 DNA: TGTGCCAGCATGCCAGGGGGGGGGACCTACGAGCAGTACTTC; CDR3 protein: CASMPGGGTYEQYF
V gene: TRBV5-1; D gene: .; clone size: .; J gene: TRBJ2-3; CDR3 DNA: TGCGTCAGCAGTATATCGTTCACAGATACGCAGTATTTT; CDR3 protein: CVSSISFTDTQYF
V gene: TRBV20-1; D gene: .; clone size: many; J gene: TRBJ1-5; CDR3 DNA: TGCAGTGCTAGCGTCGGGACAAAGAATCAGCCCCAGCATTTT; CDR3 protein: CSASVGTKNQPQHF
V gene: TRBV6-4; D gene: TRBD2; clone size: once; J gene: TRBJ2-3; CDR3 DNA: TGTGCGAGCAGCTCTGGGACTAGCCACACAGATACGCAGTATTTT; CDR3 protein: CASSSGTSHTDTQYF
V gene: TRBV11-2; D gene: .; clone size: few; J gene: TRBJ2-1; CDR3 DNA: TGTGTCAGCAGCTTGGAGCGGTACAATGAGCAATTCTTC; CDR3 protein: CVSSLERYNEQFF
V gene: TRBV11-2; D gene: TRBD1; clone size: once; J gene: TRBJ2-7; CDR3 DNA: TGTGCCTGCAGCTTAGGTTCAGGGGGCGGGCACGAGCAGTATTTC; CDR3 protein: CACSLGSGGGHEQYF
V gene: TRBV30; D gene: TRBD1; clone size: once; J gene: TRBJ1-1; CDR3 DNA: TGTGCCCTTTCAGGGGCCACAGGGGCTGAAGCTTTCTTT; CDR3 protein: CALSGATGAEAFF
V gene: TRBV20-1; D gene: TRBD2; clone size: .; J gene: TRBJ2-1; CDR3 DNA: TGCAGTGCTAGAGATTCGGCGGGAGGGTACAATGAGCAGTTCTTC; CDR3 protein: CSARDSAGGYNEQFF
V gene: TRBV20-1; D gene: TRBD2; clone size: .; J gene: TRBJ2-7; CDR3 DNA: TGCAACGCTTCCCCTAGCGGGAGCTCCTACGAGCAGTACTTC; CDR3 protein: CNASPSGSSYEQYF
V gene: TRBV11-2; D gene: TRBD2; clone size: .; J gene: TRBJ2-1; CDR3 DNA: TGTGCCAGCGACTTTAGCGGGGGCCCCTACAATGAGCAGTTCTTC; CDR3 protein: CASDFSGGPYNEQFF
V gene: TRBV2; D gene: .; clone size: .; J gene: TRBJ1-1; CDR3 DNA: TGTGCCAGCAGTCGCAGGAACGCTGAAGTTTTCTTT; CDR3 protein: CASSRRNAEVFF
V gene: TRBV12-3/TRBV12-4; D gene: .; clone size: few; J gene: TRBJ1-5; CDR3 DNA: TGTGCCAGCAGTCTGGACGCGGGGTCGGCCCAGCATTTT; CDR3 protein: CASSLDAGSAQHF
V gene: TRBV11-3; D gene: .; clone size: .; J gene: TRBJ2-5; CDR3 DNA: TGTGCCAGCACCCCCACGGGAGAGACCCAGTACTTC; CDR3 protein: CASTPTGETQYF
V gene: TRBV12-3/TRBV12-4; D gene: .; clone size: .; J gene: TRBJ1-5; CDR3 DNA: TGTGCCAGCTGTAGCTCCGGGGGAGGTCAGCCCCAGCATTTT; CDR3 protein: CASCSSGGGQPQHF
V gene: TRBV5-6; D gene: .; clone size: few; J gene: TRBJ1-1; CDR3 DNA: TGTGCCAGCAGAGTCAGGGAAGGAACTGAAGCTTTCTTT; CDR3 protein: CASRVREGTEAFF
V gene: TRBV11-2; D gene: .; clone size: .; J gene: TRBJ1-1; CDR3 DNA: TGTGCCAGCAGTTCAATCCTGTCCACTGAAGCTTTCTTT; CDR3 protein: CASSSILSTEAFF
V gene: TRBV20-1; D gene: .; clone size: .; J gene: TRBJ2-1; CDR3 DNA: TGCAATGCTAGCAACCTGGGGACAAGCCGACACAATGAGCAATTCTTC; CDR3 protein: CNASNLGTSRHNEQFF
V gene: TRBV6-6; D gene: .; clone size: .; J gene: TRBJ2-7; CDR3 DNA: TGTGCCAGCAGTTCCCAGGCCTCATACGAGCACTATTTC; CDR3 protein: CASSSQASYEHYF
V gene: TRBV20-1; D gene: .; clone size: once; J gene: TRBJ2-5; CDR3 DNA: TGCAGTTTCACCGGGACTCCCCAAGAGGCCCAGTACTTC; CDR3 protein: CSFTGTPQEAQYF
V gene: TRBV5-5; D gene: TRBD1; clone size: .; J gene: TRBJ2-3; CDR3 DNA: TGTGCCAGCATCTTGGGGGGACAGGGAAGTACAGATACGCAGTATTTT; CDR3 protein: CASILGGQGSTDTQYF
V gene: TRBV5-1; D gene: .; clone size: .; J gene: TRBJ2-1; CDR3 DNA: TGCGCCAGCAGCATATCCCGGAGGGGCCTATACAATGAGCAGTTCTTC; CDR3 protein: CASSISRRGLYNEQFF
V gene: TRBV6-6; D gene: .; clone size: .; J gene: TRBJ1-2; CDR3 DNA: TGTGCCAGCAGCCGCGACAAGGTCTATGGCTTCACCTTC; CDR3 protein: CASSRDKVYGFTF
V gene: TRBV20-1; D gene: .; clone size: .; J gene: TRBJ2-5; CDR3 DNA: TGCAGTGCTAGATGCGTCCTGGGCAAGGAGACCCAGTACTTC; CDR3 protein: CSARCVLGKETQYF
V gene: TRBV4-1; D gene: .; clone size: .; J gene: TRBJ2-3; CDR3 DNA: TGCGCCAGCAGCCGCCTGGTGGACATAGATACGCAGTATTTT; CDR3 protein: CASSRLVDIDTQYF
V gene: TRBV6-5; D gene: TRBD1; clone size: .; J gene: TRBJ1-3; CDR3 DNA: TGTGCCAGCAGTTATTCGACAGGGTCTGGAGACACCATATATTTT; CDR3 protein: CASSYSTGSGDTIYF
V gene: TRBV5-1; D gene: TRBD1; clone size: .; J gene: TRBJ2-2; CDR3 DNA: TGCGCCAGCACCTATCAGGGGGCGAACACCGGGGAGCTGTTTTTT; CDR3 protein: CASTYQGANTGELFF
V gene: TRBV7-9; D gene: .; clone size: .; J gene: TRBJ1-6; CDR3 DNA: TGTGCCAGCAGCTTATGGCAGGGATGCGATTCACCCTTCCACTTT; CDR3 protein: CASSLWQGCDSPFHF
V gene: TRBV20-1; D gene: .; clone size: .; J gene: TRBJ2-3; CDR3 DNA: TGCAGTGCTAGAGCTAGCGACAGCACATATACACAGTATTTT; CDR3 protein: CSARASDSTYTQYF
V gene: TRBV12-3/TRBV12-4; D gene: .; clone size: .; J gene: TRBJ2-3; CDR3 DNA: TGTGCCAGCAGTTTAGGAGGGTCAGGCACAGATATGCAGTATTTT; CDR3 protein: CASSLGGSGTDMQYF
V gene: TRBV11-1; D gene: .; clone size: .; J gene: TRBJ2-2; CDR3 DNA: TGTGCCAGCAGCTTAGCTACAGGGACCGGGAAGCTGTTTTTT; CDR3 protein: CASSLATGTGKLFF
V gene: TRBV6-1; D gene: .; clone size: .; J gene: TRBJ2-1; CDR3 DNA: TGTGTCAGCAGTGAGCGACACCTCTCCTACAATGAGCAGTTCTTC; CDR3 protein: CVSSERHLSYNEQFF
V gene: TRBV2; D gene: .; clone size: .; J gene: TRBJ2-3; CDR3 DNA: TGTGCCAGCAGTGAAATCGAACAGGCCCGGGGCACAGATACGCAGTATTTT; CDR3 protein: CASSEIEQARGTDTQYF
V gene: TRBV12-3/TRBV12-4; D gene: TRBD1; clone size: few; J gene: TRBJ1-1; CDR3 DNA: TGTGCCAGCAGTCACAGACAGGGATCGAACACTGAAGCTTTCTTT; CDR3 protein: CASSHRQGSNTEAFF
V gene: TRBV30; D gene: TRBD2; clone size: .; J gene: TRBJ2-1; CDR3 DNA: TGTGCCTGGAGTGTACCGACTAGCGGGAGGCACGAGCAGTTCTTC; CDR3 protein: CAWSVPTSGRHEQFF
V gene: TRBV6-5; D gene: .; clone size: few; J gene: TRBJ1-1; CDR3 DNA: TGTGCTAGCAGTCGTTTTCCGGACCCGAACGCTGAAGCTTTCTTT; CDR3 protein: CASSRFPDPNAEAFF
V gene: TRBV29-1; D gene: .; clone size: .; J gene: TRBJ2-3; CDR3 DNA: TGCATCGTAGAGCGATTCACATATACGCAGTATTTT; CDR3 protein: CIVERFTYTQYF
V gene: TRBV12-3/TRBV12-4; D gene: .; clone size: few; J gene: TRBJ2-4; CDR3 DNA: TGTGCCAGCAGTTTAGCGCAAGGGATCATTCAGTACTTC; CDR3 protein: CASSLAQGIIQYF
V gene: TRBV7-3; D gene: .; clone size: many; J gene: TRBJ2-1; CDR3 DNA: TGTGCCAGCAGCCCGTATATGGGTGAGCAGTTCTTC; CDR3 protein: CASSPYMGEQFF
V gene: TRBV28; D gene: .; clone size: .; J gene: TRBJ2-1; CDR3 DNA: TGTGCCAGCAGAGTCGCAGGCCAATACAATGATCAGTTCTTC; CDR3 protein: CASRVAGQYNDQFF
V gene: TRBV11-1; D gene: .; clone size: once; J gene: TRBJ2-7; CDR3 DNA: TGTACCAGCAGTGTGGGAAGTTTGGAGCAGTACTTC; CDR3 protein: CTSSVGSLEQYF